The sequence of this T cell receptor beta chain was determined in a study of T-cell memory formation after mild COVID-19 (dated by TCRdb to the early 2020s). Broadly, across the study: TCR sequence clusters from the two donors were largely donor specific. Longitudinal TCRalpha and TCRbeta repertoire sequencing tracked T-cell clones expanding and contracting after mild COVID-19 in a couple of donors. Two young, previously healthy adult volunteers made up the cohort, one male and one female. What the study reported, not specific to this receptor: From day 15 to 85, contracting clones showed balanced CD4/CD8 phenotypes, whereas a second wave of clones that expanded from day 15 to 37 leaned towards CD4+. SARS-CoV-2 specificity of the second-wave clones peaking on day 37 was not confirmed. The study included only a couple of mild cases, and larger cohorts that include severe cases with pre-infection samples were judged to be necessary. Contracting CD4+ clones appeared mostly in the CM and EM memory subsets, whereas CD8+ clones were enriched in EMRA. Some responding clones were found in pre-infection memory, which suggests that pre-existing cross-reactive memory T cells took part in the SARS-CoV-2 response.

Relative to germline, V is missing 3 bases and J is missing 0 bases, with 5 bases of the junction outside any gene match. From its cysteine to its phenylalanine, the CDR3 spans 15 amino acids. Here the CDR3 DNA is all that survives: 45 bases in frame from base 1. The germline V gene specifies SGDLS as CDR1 and YYNGEE as CDR2. Sequencing relied on an Illumina NovaSeq 6000. TCRalpha and TCRbeta cDNA libraries were constructed by 5'RACE with constant-segment primers, with sample barcodes and unique molecular identifiers being introduced. RNA was extracted from every sample with Trizol reagent. Amplification of the libraries took two PCR steps, and the second step added a second sample barcode plus Illumina TruSeq adapters. Sequencing of the libraries was done on an Illumina NovaSeq, producing 2 x 150 bp paired-end reads. Per the authors' processing: Demultiplexing of reads and collapsing into UMI-guided consensus sequences were performed with migec v1.2.7. Using mixcr v2.1.11, the UMI consensuses were aligned to TRA and TRB V and J templates and assembled into clonotypes. Clonotypes were classified as expanded or contracted when called significant by both edgeR and NoisET, with noise models trained on biological replicates. For edgeR calls, a false discovery rate-adjusted p below 0.01 and a log2 fold-change threshold of 1 were applied. As an exploratory analysis of dynamics, max-normalized trajectories of the 1000 most abundant clonotypes were examined with PCA combined with hierarchical clustering. Separately sequenced CD4+ and CD8+ repertoires were used to assign a CD4 or CD8 phenotype to each responding clone. The raw public data were reprocessed by TCRdb itself: fastp quality trimming at Q25, MiXCR clonotype calling, in-frame beta chains only. Duplicate CDR3 protein sequences are folded into a single record with the most common DNA and genes. TCRdb assigned the V and J calls; the authors' analysis was not used. The sample contains about 620,000 distinct CDR3 sequences, roughly 18% of them found a single time. Around 12% of the sample comes from the top ten.

Ficoll-Paque density gradient centrifugation was the method used to isolate PBMCs. A remark on this clonotype: Its antigen is unknown. Base qualities were left out, and no much larger clone turns up one base away.

The chain is made from TRBV9 and TRBJ2-5, with 7 bases aligning to TRBD2. The clonotype originates from an adult woman who had mild COVID-19 (a few samples of this study predate the infection). The sample titles of this study are shuffled in the database, so cell type and time point are left out; the donor was told from shared clones. Material: PBMCs or a T cell subset sorted from them (not recorded which). The CDR3 reads CASSASGKYQETQYF. At the DNA level, the sequence is TGTGCCAGCAGCGCTAGCGGCAAGTACCAAGAGACCCAGTACTTC.